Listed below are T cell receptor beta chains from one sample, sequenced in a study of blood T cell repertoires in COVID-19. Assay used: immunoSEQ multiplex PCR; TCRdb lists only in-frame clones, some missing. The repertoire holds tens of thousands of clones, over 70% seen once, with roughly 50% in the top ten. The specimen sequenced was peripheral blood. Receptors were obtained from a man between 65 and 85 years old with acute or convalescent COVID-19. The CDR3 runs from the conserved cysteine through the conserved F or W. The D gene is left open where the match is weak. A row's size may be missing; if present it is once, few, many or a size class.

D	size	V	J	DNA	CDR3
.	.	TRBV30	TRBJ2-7	TGTGCCTGGAACAGGGAATCCTACGAGCAGTACTTC	CAWNRESYEQYF
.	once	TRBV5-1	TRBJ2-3	TGCGCCAGCAGCTTGGACCCAGCGAACACAGATACGCAGTATTTT	CASSLDPANTDTQYF
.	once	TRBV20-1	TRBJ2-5	TGCAGTGCTAGTTCCGCTATTAGAGAGACCCAGTACTTC	CSASSAIRETQYF
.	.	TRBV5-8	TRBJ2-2	TGTGCCAGCAGCTTGAGCGTCACCGGGGAGCTGTTTTTT	CASSLSVTGELFF
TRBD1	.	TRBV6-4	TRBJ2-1	TGTGCCAGCAGTGCCGGGACAGGGTATCACGATGAGCAGTTCTTC	CASSAGTGYHDEQFF
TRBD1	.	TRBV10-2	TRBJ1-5	TGCGCCAGCAGTTTACAGGGGAATAGCAATCAGCCCCAGCATTTT	CASSLQGNSNQPQHF
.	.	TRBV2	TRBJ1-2	TGTGCCAGCAGTGAAACGTCAGGGGAAGGCTACACCTTC	CASSETSGEGYTF
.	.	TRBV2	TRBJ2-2	TGTGCCAGCAATAGAGAATCGGACACCGGGGAGCTGTTTTTT	CASNRESDTGELFF
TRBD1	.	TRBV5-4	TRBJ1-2	TGTGCCAGCAGCGGACCGGGACAGTATGGCTACACCTTC	CASSGPGQYGYTF
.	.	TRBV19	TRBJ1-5	TGTGCCAGTAGTCCAACTTCAGGAAATCAGCCCCAGCATTTT	CASSPTSGNQPQHF
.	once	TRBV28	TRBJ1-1	TGTGCCAGGCACATGAACACTGAAGCTTTCTTT	CARHMNTEAFF
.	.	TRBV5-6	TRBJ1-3	TGTGCCAGCAGCCCCGACGGGGGGGGAAACACCATATATTTT	CASSPDGGGNTIYF
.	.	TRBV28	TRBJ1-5	TGTGCCAGCAGTTTACTAGTTACCGGGGGGGACCCCCAGCATTTT	CASSLLVTGGDPQHF
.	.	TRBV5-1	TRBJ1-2	TGCGCCAGCAGCTGGAACGGGGGGGATGGCTACACCTTC	CASSWNGGDGYTF
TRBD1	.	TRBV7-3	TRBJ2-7	TGTGCCAGCAGCATAGGGACAGGGGAGTACGAGCAGTACTTC	CASSIGTGEYEQYF
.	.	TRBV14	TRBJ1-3	TGTGCCAGCAGCCCCCGGAGCTCTGGAAACACCATATATTTT	CASSPRSSGNTIYF
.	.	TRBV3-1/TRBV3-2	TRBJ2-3	TGTGCCAGCAGCTATAATTCCGGGGGAGCCACAGATACGCAGTATTTT	CASSYNSGGATDTQYF
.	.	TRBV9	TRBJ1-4	TGTGCCAGCAGCGTAGTCCCGGGCGGACATAATGAAAAACTGTTTTTT	CASSVVPGGHNEKLFF
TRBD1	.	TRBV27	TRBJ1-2	TGTGCCAGCAGGGGGGCCGGGACAGGGGTAGGCTACACCTTC	CASRGAGTGVGYTF
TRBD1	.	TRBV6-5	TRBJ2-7	TGTGCCAGCAGGATCCGGGACAGAAACTACGAGCAGTACTTC	CASRIRDRNYEQYF
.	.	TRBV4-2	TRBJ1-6	TGTGCCAGCAGCCAAGAATCCCTCCCCCCCCTCCACTTT	CASSQESLPPLHF
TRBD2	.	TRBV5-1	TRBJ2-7	TGCGCCAGCAGCTTCGCGGGAGAGTCCGGCGAGCAGTACTTC	CASSFAGESGEQYF
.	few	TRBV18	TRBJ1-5	TGTGCCAGCTCACCCTCAGGGCTTAGCAATCAGCCCCAGCATTTT	CASSPSGLSNQPQHF
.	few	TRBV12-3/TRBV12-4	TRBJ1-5	TGTGCCAGCACCGACTACAGCAATCAGCCCCAGCATTTT	CASTDYSNQPQHF
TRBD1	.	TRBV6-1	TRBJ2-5	TGTGCCAGCAGTGACCGCGGACAGGGGGCAGAGACCCAGTACTTC	CASSDRGQGAETQYF
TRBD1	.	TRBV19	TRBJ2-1	TGTGCCAGTGGACAGGGGGTCTACAATGAGCAGTTCTTC	CASGQGVYNEQFF
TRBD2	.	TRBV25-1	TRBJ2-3	TGTGCCAGCAGTTCTTCCGGGACTAGCGGGGACCCTCAGTATTTT	CASSSSGTSGDPQYF
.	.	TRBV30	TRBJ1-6	TGTGCCTGGACCCATCAGGGGAATTCACCCCTCCACTTT	CAWTHQGNSPLHF
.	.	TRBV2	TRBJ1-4	TGTGCCAGCAGTCTCATTAGGGGAGAAAAACTGTTTTTT	CASSLIRGEKLFF
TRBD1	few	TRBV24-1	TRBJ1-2	TGTGCCACCAGTGATGGGGACAGAAGCGGCTACACCTTC	CATSDGDRSGYTF
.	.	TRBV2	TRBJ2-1	TGTGCCAGCAGTTTGGACAGCAACAATGAGCAGTTCTTC	CASSLDSNNEQFF
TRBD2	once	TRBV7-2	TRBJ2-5	TGTGCCAGCAGCCCGGCAGGGAGGGAAAAGACCCAGTACTTC	CASSPAGREKTQYF
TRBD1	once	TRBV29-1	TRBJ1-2	TGCAGCGTGGGGACAGACTTGTATGGCTACACCTTC	CSVGTDLYGYTF
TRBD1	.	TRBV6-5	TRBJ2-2	TGTGCCAGCAGTTACGACGGGACAGGGGTCACCGGGGAGCTGTTTTTT	CASSYDGTGVTGELFF
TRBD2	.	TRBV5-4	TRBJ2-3	TGTGCCAGCAGCTTTCGGGTAGCGGGAGCCGCAGATACGCAGTATTTT	CASSFRVAGAADTQYF
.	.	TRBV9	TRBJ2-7	TGTGCCAGCAGCGTAGGGCCCGCCTCCGAGCAGTACTTC	CASSVGPASEQYF
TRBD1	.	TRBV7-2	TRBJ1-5	TGTGCCAGCAGCTTGGGGACAGGGGACGCTCAGCCCCAGCATTTT	CASSLGTGDAQPQHF
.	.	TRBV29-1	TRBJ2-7	TGCAGCGCTTTAGACAGTACTACGAGGCAGTACTTC	CSALDSTTRQYF
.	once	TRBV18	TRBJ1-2	TGTGCCAGCTCACCAGGAGGCGTTCGAGACTATGGCTACACCTTC	CASSPGGVRDYGYTF
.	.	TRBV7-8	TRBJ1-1	TGTGCCAGCAGCTTAGCGCAGGGTGGTACTGAAGCTTTCTTT	CASSLAQGGTEAFF
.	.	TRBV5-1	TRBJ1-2	TGCGCCAGCAGCTTGGCAGATGATGGCTACACCTTC	CASSLADDGYTF
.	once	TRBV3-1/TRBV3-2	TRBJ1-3	TGTGCCAGCAGCCGTCATACAGGGAGCTCTGGAAACACCATATATTTT	CASSRHTGSSGNTIYF
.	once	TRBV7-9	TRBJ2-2	TGTGCCAGCAGCCCAGGGATTTTGGTGGAGCTGTTTTTT	CASSPGILVELFF
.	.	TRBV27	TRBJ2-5	TGTGCCAGCAGGAAAAGCGGAGAGACCCAGTACTTC	CASRKSGETQYF